The sequence of this TCR beta chain was determined in a study of vaccination and CD4 T cells after COVID-19. Described treatment: roughly nine-day PBMC culture with coronavirus spike peptide pools or control peptides (ViraFEST assay). The CDR3 has 13 residues. Germline V gene data show CDR1 as LNHNV and CDR2 as YYDKDF (reference sequence). The ends were cut back, 0 bases at V and 6 bases at J, with 6 bases in the middle. Concerning this clonotype itself: Its antigen is unknown.

An Oncomine TCR Beta short-read assay was used to sequence the DNA from cultured CD4+ T cells. TCRdb recomputed calls from the PCR reads with MiXCR, one row per CDR3 protein. Of approximately 7,700 distinct CDR3 sequences in the sample, 60% are singletons; the top ten hold 25% to 35%. Sequenced material: CD4+ T cells from blood, cultured in vitro. This TCR was recovered from a human donor who had recovered from COVID-19. The chain links TRBV15 to TRBJ2-1; the D is unclear. The CDR3 sequence is CATSRDVFNEQFF. Here the CDR3 DNA reads TGTGCCACCAGCAGAGATGTGTTCAATGAGCAGTTCTTC.